The 22 T cell receptor beta chains below come from one sample, sequenced in a study of blood T cell repertoires in COVID-19. Here immunoSEQ multiplex PCR was the method, and the copy in TCRdb shows in-frame clones only, minus some. The repertoire consists of approximately 130,000 clones, with 70% to 80% occurring once and the leading ten covering around 25%. The sample consisted of peripheral blood. These receptors were collected from a human donor in a cohort sampled during active COVID-19.

The chain employs TRBV5-1 and TRBJ1-3; D uncertain. Germline values: CDR1 SGHRS, CDR2 YFSETQ. V lost 8 bases to trimming and J lost 6 bases, with 15 bases between them. The CDR3 loop spans 13 amino acids. The DNA for the CDR3 is TGCGCCAGTTGTCCGAGGAAAGTAAACACCATATATTTT. Translation gives CASCPRKVNTIYF.

The chain has TRBV2 and TRBJ2-2, with D uncertain. Trimming left V 0 bases short and J 7 bases short, with 9 bases between. The CDR3 loop spans 14 amino acids. In germline, CDR1 is SNHLY, CDR2 FYNNEI. The CDR3 sequence: CASSEALRIGELFF. In DNA form, the CDR3 reads TGTGCCAGCAGTGAAGCGCTACGTATCGGGGAGCTGTTTTTT.

The V gene is TRBV11-1, the J gene TRBJ2-3; no clear D gene. V lost 4 bases and J 4 bases, leaving 18 bases between the germline ends. CDR3 length: 16 residues. Germline CDR1 and CDR2: SGHAT and FQDESV (reference sequence). Here the CDR3 reads CASSSLPIGLPDTQYF. The CDR3 DNA reads TGTGCCAGCAGCTCGCTCCCTATCGGTCTTCCAGATACGCAGTATTTT.

This chain joins TRBV24-1 and TRBJ1-2; D is unclear. The CDR3 runs 14 residues. V was pared by 2 bases and J by 0 bases, with 6 bases between. Germline V lookup: CDR1 KGHDR, CDR2 SFDVKD. CDR3 loop: CATSDYNTNYGYTF. In DNA, the CDR3 is TGTGCCACCAGTGATTATAATACTAACTATGGCTACACCTTC.

This clone came up once. The chain uses TRBV7-8 and TRBJ1-2, with TRBD1 as a possible D gene (5 bases). The germline gives CDR1 SGHVS, CDR2 FQNEAQ. V lost 0 bases and J lost 5, with 10 bases in between. The CDR3 length is 14 residues. In DNA, the CDR3 is TGTGCCAGCAGCTTAGCTGAAGCAGGGTATGGCTACACCTTC. This sequence encodes CASSLAEAGYGYTF.

This clone has only one observation. J is TRBJ2-7 and V is TRBV7-8, with 8 bases lining up with TRBD1. CDR1 and CDR2 from the germline V gene are SGHVS and FQNEAQ. The CDR3 totals 12 residues. Trimming removed 7 bases from V and 3 bases from J; junction bases left unmatched: 2. The CDR3 sequence: CASTDRDYEQYF. The CDR3 nucleotides read TGTGCCAGCACGGACAGGGACTACGAGCAGTACTTC.

The chain joins TRBV7-3 to TRBJ1-1, with TRBD1 matching 9 bases. The CDR3 runs to 14 residues. Germline V gene lookup returns CDR1 SGHTA and CDR2 FQGTGA. Trimming removed 5 bases from V and 5 bases from J; junction bases left unmatched: 6. The CDR3: CASSRQGDMTEAFF. Written as DNA, the CDR3 is TGTGCCAGCAGCCGACAGGGGGATATGACTGAAGCTTTCTTT.

The rearrangement uses TRBV7-8 and TRBJ1-1; D might be TRBD1 (6 bases). CDR3 length: 15 residues. CDR1 and CDR2 (germline): SGHVS, FQNEAQ. The ends were cut back, 5 bases at V and 3 bases at J, with 16 bases in the middle. CDR3 in amino acids: CASSILQGGDTEAFF. The CDR3 DNA is TGTGCCAGCAGCATCCTACAGGGTGGGGACACTGAAGCTTTCTTT.

The chain has TRBV3-1 (or the pseudogene TRBV3-2) and TRBJ1-1, with a weak D call TRBD1 (6 bases). V was clipped by 7 bases and J by 4 bases, with 13 bases between them. The germline V gene encodes CDR1 LGHDT and CDR2 YNNKEL (reference sequence). The CDR3 has 13 amino acids. The CDR3 protein is CASNFARGTEAFF. The CDR3 DNA sequence: TGTGCCAGCAATTTTGCCAGGGGCACTGAAGCTTTCTTT.

This chain connects TRBV19 to TRBJ2-2, with D possibly being TRBD1 (6 bases). The CDR3 has 15 amino acids. Germline V gene lookup returns CDR1 LNHDA and CDR2 SQIVND (reference sequence). V was shortened by 4 bases and J by 1 base, with 10 bases between the two germline ends. The CDR3, as DNA: TGTGCCAGTAGTAGGGGACAATTGAACACCGGGGAGCTGTTTTTT. The encoded protein is CASSRGQLNTGELFF. The full variable domain, its missing parts supplied by reference TRBV19 and TRBJ2-2, is DGGITQSPKYLFRKEGQNVTLSCEQNLNHDAMYWYRQDPGQGLRLIYYSQIVNDFQKGDIAEGYSVSREKKESFPLTVTSAQKNPTAFYLCASSRGQLNTGELFFGEGSRLTVL.

This clone has a handful of counts. The V call is TRBV12-3 or TRBV12-4, the J call TRBJ1-5; tentatively, D is TRBD1 (6 bases). The CDR3 length is 13 residues. The ends were cut back, 5 bases at V and 2 bases at J, with 7 bases in the middle. Here the CDR3 DNA reads TGTGCCAGCAGTAGGACAGGCAATCAGCCCCAGCATTTT. Its protein product is CASSRTGNQPQHF.

This chain links TRBV7-2 with TRBJ2-1; 10 bases line up with TRBD2. Per germline, CDR1 SGHTA and CDR2 FQGNSA. This CDR3 has 17 amino acids. V gave up 2 bases and J gave up 0 bases; unmatched junction bases: 4. The CDR3 bases are TGTGCCAGCAGCTTACGAGCGGGAGGGTTCTCCTACAATGAGCAGTTCTTC. Residues: CASSLRAGGFSYNEQFF.

This clone was recorded once. The chain uses TRBV3-1 (or the pseudogene TRBV3-2) and TRBJ1-2, with 7 bases fitting TRBD1. CDR1 and CDR2 (germline): LGHDT, YNNKEL (reference sequence). There are 13 residues in the CDR3. The V and J ends lost 0 bases and 7 bases, in that order; junction bases with no gene match: 2. The CDR3: CASSQENRGGYTF. The DNA of the CDR3 is TGTGCCAGCAGCCAAGAGAACAGGGGTGGCTACACCTTC.

The chain has TRBV2 and TRBJ2-5; 14 bases agree with TRBD2. V lost 4 bases and J lost 1; bases outside the gene matches: 2. The length of the CDR3 is 16 residues. Germline V gene data show CDR1 as SNHLY and CDR2 as FYNNEI. CDR3 region: CASSAGLAGGQETQYF. The CDR3 DNA sequence: TGTGCCAGCAGTGCCGGACTAGCGGGGGGCCAAGAGACCCAGTACTTC.

The chain links TRBV7-9 to TRBJ2-1, with TRBD1 matching 9 bases. J was trimmed by 9 bases and V by 6 bases; bases with no gene match: 12. The germline gives CDR1 SEHNR, CDR2 FQNEAQ (reference sequence). CDR3 length: 15 amino acids. CDR3 region: CASSSNRDRASEQFF. DNA for the CDR3: TGTGCCAGCAGTTCAAACCGGGACAGGGCTTCTGAGCAGTTCTTC.

This clone was detected once. The chain combines TRBV5-4 with TRBJ2-7, with TRBD1 identical over 7 bases. CDR1 is SGHNT and CDR2 is YYREEE in the germline V gene (reference sequence). The junction had 2 bases not matched to a gene; V was cut back by 0 bases and J by 2 bases. The CDR3 has 14 residues. In DNA, the CDR3 is TGTGCCAGCAGCTTGGCCGGGACAGCCTACGAGCAGTACTTC. Translation: CASSLAGTAYEQYF.

This chain links TRBV6-2 or TRBV6-3 with TRBJ1-5; tentatively, D is TRBD1 (5 bases). Germline lookup yields CDR1 MNHEY and CDR2 SVGEGT. The ends were cut back, 7 bases at V and 1 base at J, with 11 bases in the middle. The length of the CDR3 is 14 residues. As DNA, the CDR3 is TGTGCCAGCACCCCCGGGGGGAGCAATCAGCCCCAGCATTTT. Translation gives CASTPGGSNQPQHF.

V is TRBV30 and J is TRBJ2-5; D perhaps matches TRBD2 (6 bases). CDR3 size: 17 residues. Between the trimmed V and J ends, which lost 5 bases and 0 bases, there was a span of 22 bases. In germline, CDR1 is GTSNPN, CDR2 SVGIG (reference sequence). This CDR3 reads CAWGPNLAGLYQETQYF. The CDR3 DNA is TGTGCCTGGGGCCCGAATTTGGCGGGATTGTACCAAGAGACCCAGTACTTC.

Notes on this clone: One end of the junction varies from germline; a read error may be responsible. V gene TRBV29-1 combines with J gene TRBJ1-2; 9 bases match TRBD1. The germline V gene encodes CDR1 SQVTM and CDR2 ANQGSEA. The CDR3 has 15 residues. CDR3 amino acids: CSVEGSGTGYNGHTF. CDR3 DNA: TGCAGCGTTGAAGGGTCCGGGACAGGGTATAATGGCCACACCTTC.

This clone was detected once. The chain carries TRBV28 and TRBJ2-7; 12 bases are shared with TRBD2. Germline V gene data show CDR1 as MDHEN and CDR2 as SYDVKM. The CDR3 is 15 residues long. The V and J ends lost 5 bases and 7 bases, in that order; junction bases with no gene match: 9. In DNA, the CDR3 is TGTGCCAGCAGTCCCTCTAGCGGGGGGGCGAATGAGCAGTACTTC. This sequence encodes CASSPSSGGANEQYF. Full variable domain (rest looked up from reference TRBV28 and TRBJ2-7): DVKVTQSSRYLVKRTGEKVFLECVQDMDHENMFWYRQDPGLGLRLIYFSYDVKMKEKGDIPEGYSVSREKKERFSLILESASTNQTSMYLCASSPSSGGANEQYFGPGTRLTVT.

This clone was recorded only once. The genes are TRBV9 and TRBJ2-7, with TRBD2 matching 7 bases. The CDR3 has 15 residues. Germline CDR1 SGDLS, CDR2 YYNGEE. V dropped 3 bases and J dropped 1; count of bases not matched to a gene: 7. Here the CDR3 DNA reads TGTGCCAGCAGCGCCGGGACTACCAAATCCTACGAGCAGTACTTC. Protein sequence: CASSAGTTKSYEQYF.

The chain employs TRBV30 and TRBJ2-3; D unclear. The CDR3 runs 14 residues. V gave up 3 bases and J gave up 0 bases, with 10 bases separating them. CDR1 GTSNPN and CDR2 SVGIG come from the germline V gene (reference sequence). CDR3 region: CAWRPTESTDTQYF. Here the CDR3 DNA reads TGTGCCTGGAGGCCAACAGAGAGCACAGATACGCAGTATTTT.